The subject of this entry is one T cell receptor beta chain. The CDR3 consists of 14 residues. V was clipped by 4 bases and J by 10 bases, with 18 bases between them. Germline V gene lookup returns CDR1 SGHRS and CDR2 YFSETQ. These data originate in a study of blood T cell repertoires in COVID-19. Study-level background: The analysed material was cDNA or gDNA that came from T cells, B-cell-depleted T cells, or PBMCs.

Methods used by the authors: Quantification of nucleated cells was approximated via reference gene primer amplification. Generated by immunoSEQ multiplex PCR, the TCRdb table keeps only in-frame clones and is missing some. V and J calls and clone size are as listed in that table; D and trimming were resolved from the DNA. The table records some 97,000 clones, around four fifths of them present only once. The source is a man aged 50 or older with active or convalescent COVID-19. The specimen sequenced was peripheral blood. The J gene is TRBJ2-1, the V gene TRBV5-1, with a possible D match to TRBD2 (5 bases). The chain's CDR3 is CASSPGRTVEEQFF. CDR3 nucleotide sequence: TGCGCCAGCAGCCCTGGGAGAACGGTCGAGGAGCAGTTCTTC.